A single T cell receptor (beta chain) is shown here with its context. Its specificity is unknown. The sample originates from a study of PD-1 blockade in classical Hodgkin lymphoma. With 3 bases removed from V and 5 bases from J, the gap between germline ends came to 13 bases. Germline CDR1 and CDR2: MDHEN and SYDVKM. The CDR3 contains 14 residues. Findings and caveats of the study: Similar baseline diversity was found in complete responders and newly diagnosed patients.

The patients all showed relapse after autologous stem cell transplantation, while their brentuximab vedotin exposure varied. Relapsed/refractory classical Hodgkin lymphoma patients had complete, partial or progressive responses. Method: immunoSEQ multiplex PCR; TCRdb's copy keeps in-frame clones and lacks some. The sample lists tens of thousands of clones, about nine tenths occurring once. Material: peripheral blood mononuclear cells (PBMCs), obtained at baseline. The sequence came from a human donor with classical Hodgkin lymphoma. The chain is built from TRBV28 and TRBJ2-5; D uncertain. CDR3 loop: CASSFGVGLETQYF. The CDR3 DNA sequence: TGTGCCAGCAGTTTTGGGGTAGGGCTCGAGACCCAGTACTTC.